The entry below describes one T cell receptor beta chain. Germline trimming cut 1 base from V and 3 bases from J; bases unmatched to any gene: 21. The CDR3 contains 22 residues. This entry is derived from a study of blood T cell repertoires in COVID-19. Study overall: PBMCs, B-cell-depleted T cells, or T cells were the source of the cDNA or gDNA that made up the material.

Assay used: immunoSEQ multiplex PCR; TCRdb lists only in-frame clones, some missing. The sample lists fewer than 150,000 clones; around 64% were seen once. The chain links TRBV23-1 to TRBJ1-5, with 10 bases that match TRBD1. TRBV23-1 is an ORF, and what it does is uncertain. The clonotype was recovered from a human donor with acute or convalescent COVID-19. The donor label of this sample is uncertain. The specimen was peripheral blood. The CDR3 nucleotides are TGCGCCAGCAGTCAATTGATCGGGGGCGACAGGGGGCCTTCTTTGAACAATCAGCCCCAGCATTTT. Residues: CASSQLIGGDRGPSLNNQPQHF.